This T cell receptor (beta chain) was identified in a study of blood T cell repertoires in COVID-19. CDR3 length: 15 amino acids. CDR1 is LGHNA, CDR2 YNFKEQ, per germline. V shed 0 bases, J shed 6 bases, and the junction held 6 bases outside the gene matches. The data were produced by immunoSEQ multiplex PCR, yet TCRdb's version contains in-frame clones alone and is incomplete. The table has nearly 200,000 clones, approximately 88% seen once; the top ten hold approximately 8.1%. The gene calls are TRBV4-2 and TRBJ1-1, with 8 positions matching TRBD1. The TCR originated in a woman younger than 35 who had recovered from COVID-19. The sequenced sample was PBMCs or T cells enriched from blood (not recorded which). The DNA for the CDR3 is TGTGCCAGCAGCCAAGAACAGGGGGTTTTAGCTGAAGCTTTCTTT. Its protein is CASSQEQGVLAEAFF.